The T cell receptor (beta chain) described here comes from a study of OX40 agonist ivuxolimab in advanced cancers. Germline assignment: CDR1 MDHEN and CDR2 SYDVKM. With V trimmed by 6 bases and J by 4 bases, 9 bases remained unmatched. This CDR3 comprises 15 residues. The method was immunoSEQ multiplex PCR; TCRdb's version includes in-frame clones alone and lacks a portion of them. The data contain tens of thousands of clones, 80% to 90% of them singletons. Only one count was recorded for this clone. The chain employs TRBV28 and TRBJ2-7, with 10 bases aligning to TRBD1. Here the sequenced sample was CD4+ or CD8+ T cells sorted from blood, taken in a trial of the OX40 agonist ivuxolimab. The TCR originated in an adult with an advanced solid tumor such as melanoma, head and neck, liver or kidney cancer. DNA of the CDR3: TGTGCCAGCAGCCCCCTTGGGACAGGGGAGTACGAGCAGTACTTC. Protein sequence: CASSPLGTGEYEQYF.